This TCR beta chain was identified during a study of identical twins. CDR1 PRHDT and CDR2 FYEKMQ come from the germline V gene (reference sequence). J gave up 8 bases and V 3 bases, and 3 bases lay outside the gene matches. CDR3 length: 15 residues. TCRdb redid the calling of the 5' RACE reads with MiXCR, one entry per CDR3 protein. The table includes under 1 million distinct CDR3 sequences, 9% to 15% detected once. This sample also appeared in a second study, on yellow fever vaccine responses in identical twins.

Sample: PBMCs. The chain employs TRBV13 and TRBJ2-1; 14 nucleotides line up with TRBD2. The clonotype comes from a woman younger than 35 in good health. The CDR3 loop reads CASSLGLAGVYEQFF. CDR3 nucleotides: TGTGCCAGCAGCTTGGGACTAGCGGGAGTCTATGAGCAGTTCTTC. The complete variable domain, with remaining parts taken from reference TRBV13 and TRBJ2-1, reads AAGVIQSPRHLIKEKRETATLKCYPIPRHDTVYWYQQGPGQDPQFLISFYEKMQSDKGSIPDRFSAQQFSDYHSELNMSSLELGDSALYFCASSLGLAGVYEQFFGPGTRLTVL.